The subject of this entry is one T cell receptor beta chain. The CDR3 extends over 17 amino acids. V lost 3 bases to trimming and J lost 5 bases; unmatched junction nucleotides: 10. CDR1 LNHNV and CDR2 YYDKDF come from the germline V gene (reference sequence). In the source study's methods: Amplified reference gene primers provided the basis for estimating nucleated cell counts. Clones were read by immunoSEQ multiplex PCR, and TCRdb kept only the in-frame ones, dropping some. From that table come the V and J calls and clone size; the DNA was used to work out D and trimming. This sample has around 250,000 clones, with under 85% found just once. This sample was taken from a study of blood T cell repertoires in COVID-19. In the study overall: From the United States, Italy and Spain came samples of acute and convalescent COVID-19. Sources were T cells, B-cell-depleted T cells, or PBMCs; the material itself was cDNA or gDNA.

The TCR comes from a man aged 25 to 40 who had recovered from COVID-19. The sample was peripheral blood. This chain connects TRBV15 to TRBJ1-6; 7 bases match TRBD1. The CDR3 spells CATSRLEGALNNSPLHF. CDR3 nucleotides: TGTGCCACCAGCAGGTTGGAGGGGGCCCTGAATAATTCACCCCTCCACTTT.